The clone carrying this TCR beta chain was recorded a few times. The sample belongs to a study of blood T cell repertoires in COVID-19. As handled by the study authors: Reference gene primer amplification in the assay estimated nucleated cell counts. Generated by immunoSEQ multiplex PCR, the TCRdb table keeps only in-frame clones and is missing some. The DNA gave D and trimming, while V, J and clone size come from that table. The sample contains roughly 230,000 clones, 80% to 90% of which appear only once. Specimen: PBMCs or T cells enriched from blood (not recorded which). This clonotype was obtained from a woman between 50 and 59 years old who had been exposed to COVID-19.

The DNA for the CDR3 is TGTGCCAGCACCCAAGGAGATGGCACTGAAGCTTTCTTT. Translating gives CASTQGDGTEAFF. The chain is built from TRBV12-3 or TRBV12-4 and TRBJ1-1; D gene uncertain. V lost 7 bases and J lost 4, with 13 bases in between. The CDR3 consists of 13 residues.